The 17 T cell receptor beta chains in this list originate from one sample, sequenced in a study of OX40 agonist ivuxolimab in advanced cancers. Receptor libraries were prepared by the immunoSEQ multiplex PCR assay. Drawn from immuneACCESS, this table holds only the in-frame rearrangements with V and J called that TCRdb kept. Clones are partly lost; checked studies trace under half to an unresolved V gene and leave the rest unexplained. Present in this sample are 65,000 to 75,000 clones, approximately 78% of which were seen just once. Roughly 0.4% of the sample is held by the ten biggest clonotypes. The sequences come from CD4+ or CD8+ T cells sorted from blood, collected in a trial of the OX40 agonist ivuxolimab. These receptors were obtained from an adult with an advanced solid tumor such as melanoma, head and neck, liver or kidney cancer.

The genes are TRBV13 and TRBJ1-4, with 8 nucleotides matching TRBD1. The CDR3 spans 13 residues. With 6 bases clipped from V and 8 bases from J, the junction kept 5 bases outside the gene matches. The germline V gene has CDR1 PRHDT and CDR2 FYEKMQ (reference sequence). The CDR3 loop reads CASRLDRDEKLFF. The CDR3 DNA follows: TGTGCCAGCAGGCTGGACAGGGACGAAAAACTGTTTTTT.

The V call is TRBV14, the J call TRBJ1-3; D is ambiguous. The CDR3 spans 14 residues. Trimming removed 3 bases from V and 2 bases from J, with 8 bases in between. Germline values: CDR1 SGHDN, CDR2 FVKESK. The chain's CDR3 is CASSQLGTGNTIYF. For the CDR3, the DNA is TGTGCCAGCAGCCAGCTGGGAACTGGAAACACCATATATTTT.

The chain uses TRBV30 and TRBJ1-6; D not resolved. Germline V CDR1 and CDR2: GTSNPN, SVGIG (reference sequence). CDR3 length: 14 residues. The V end was cut by 2 bases, the J end by 2 bases, with 7 bases between. This chain's CDR3 is CAWSRLPYNSPLHF. As DNA, the CDR3 is TGTGCCTGGAGTAGGTTACCCTATAATTCACCCCTCCACTTT.

The chain carries TRBV5-1 and TRBJ2-1; D is unresolved. The germline V gene encodes CDR1 SGHRS and CDR2 YFSETQ. V lost 3 bases and J 7 bases, leaving 17 bases between the germline ends. The CDR3 totals 15 residues. This CDR3 reads CASSWPLDHVNEQFF. The DNA for the CDR3 is TGCGCCAGCAGCTGGCCCTTGGATCACGTAAATGAGCAGTTCTTC.

The chain joins TRBV7-9 to TRBJ1-1, with D unresolved. Germline V gives CDR1 SEHNR, CDR2 FQNEAQ (reference sequence). Trimming removed 5 bases from V and 11 bases from J, with 24 bases in between. CDR3 length: 15 residues. CDR3 region: CASSKGGRPDYWAFF. Written as DNA, the CDR3 is TGTGCCAGCAGCAAAGGAGGACGGCCCGATTATTGGGCTTTCTTT.

The chain recombines TRBV4-1 with TRBJ2-6; no reliable D call. Looked up from germline, CDR1 is MGHRA and CDR2 is YSYEKL. CDR3 length equals 18 residues. V shed 2 bases and J shed 1 base, with 15 bases lying between them. For the CDR3, the DNA is TGCGCCAGCAGCCAACCCGGACGGATCAGATCTGGGGCCAACGTCCTGACTTTC. Its protein is CASSQPGRIRSGANVLTF.

CDR3 nucleotides: TGTGCCAGCAGTCTACAGGGGGGGACCTACAATGAGCAGTTCTTC. Protein sequence: CASSLQGGTYNEQFF. The chain couples TRBV2 to TRBJ2-1; a weak D match, TRBD1 (8 bases). The germline V gene encodes CDR1 SNHLY and CDR2 FYNNEI. This CDR3 region has 15 residues. The V and J ends lost 5 bases and 2 bases respectively, with 13 bases between them.

The genes are TRBV5-1 and TRBJ1-3; 8 bases are a match to TRBD1. CDR3 length equals 16 residues. With 4 bases clipped from V and 0 bases from J, the junction kept 6 bases outside the gene matches. The V gene's germline CDR1 is SGHRS and CDR2 YFSETQ. Here the CDR3 DNA reads TGCGCCAGCAGCATAGGGACAGGTCGCTCTGGAAACACCATATATTTT. Translating gives CASSIGTGRSGNTIYF. The entire variable domain, with the rest obtained from reference TRBV5-1 and TRBJ1-3, is as follows: KAGVTQTPRYLIKTRGQQVTLSCSPISGHRSVSWYQQTPGQGLQFLFEYFSETQRNKGNFPGRFSGRQFSNSRSEMNVSTLELGDSALYLCASSIGTGRSGNTIYFGEGSWLTVV.

This clone was seen just once. The chain links TRBV7-9 to TRBJ2-2, with unresolved D. Trimming stripped 5 bases from V and 8 bases from J, with 15 bases between. Germline-derived CDR1 and CDR2 are SEHNR and FQNEAQ (reference sequence). This CDR3 has 14 residues. CDR3 in DNA: TGTGCCAGCAGCCCCTTTATGGGAAGTGGGGAGCTGTTTTTT. This codes for CASSPFMGSGELFF.

In this sample, this clone turned up a few times. The V and J genes are TRBV11-1 and TRBJ1-3; D gene uncertain. CDR3 length equals 12 residues. V lost 5 bases to trimming and J lost 4 bases, with 6 bases between them. CDR1 and CDR2 from the germline V gene are SGHAT and FQDESV (reference sequence). The CDR3 DNA is TGTGCCAGCAGCCCGACAGGAAACACCATATATTTT. Protein sequence: CASSPTGNTIYF.

The rearrangement links TRBV19 to TRBJ1-5, with 8 bases matching TRBD1. Germline CDR1 LNHDA, CDR2 SQIVND (reference sequence). J gave up 7 bases and V 5 bases, and 10 bases lay outside the gene matches. The CDR3 is 15 amino acids. In DNA form, the CDR3 reads TGTGCCAGTAGTTCACAGGGGGGGGAGATCCAGCCCCAGCATTTT. Translating it yields CASSSQGGEIQPQHF.

The V and J genes are TRBV14 and TRBJ1-4; D is unresolved. CDR1 SGHDN and CDR2 FVKESK come from the germline V gene. The CDR3 sequence is 14 residues long. V shed 4 bases and J shed 3 bases, with 9 bases lying between them. CDR3 bases: TGTGCCAGCAGCCCGGTGCGGGCTAATGAAAAACTGTTTTTT. Residues: CASSPVRANEKLFF.

The chain combines TRBV11-2 with TRBJ2-2; tentatively, D is TRBD1 (5 bases). The V end lost 5 bases, the J end lost 6 bases, and 13 bases lay between the germline ends. CDR1 and CDR2 from the germline V gene are SGHAT and FQNNGV. CDR3 length: 14 amino acids. CDR3 coding DNA: TGTGCCAGCAGCCCATCTTCCAGGGCCGGGGAGCTGTTTTTT. Translated: CASSPSSRAGELFF.

This clone showed up just a few times. The chain combines TRBV10-1 with TRBJ2-3; D perhaps matches TRBD2 (5 bases). This CDR3 spans 13 amino acids. V was pared by 4 bases and J by 4 bases, with 9 bases between. Germline V gene lookup returns CDR1 WNHNN and CDR2 SYGVQD (reference sequence). For the CDR3, the DNA is TGCGCCAGCAGTGCGGGAATCCCAGATACGCAGTATTTT. Translation: CASSAGIPDTQYF.

J is TRBJ2-5 and V is TRBV27, with no clear D. Looked up from germline, CDR1 is MNHEY and CDR2 is SMNVEV (reference sequence). The CDR3 runs to 9 residues. V was cut by 2 bases and J by 8 bases, with 0 bases left in between. The CDR3: CASSLTQYF. The CDR3 nucleotides read TGTGCCAGCAGTTTAACCCAGTACTTC.

The chain is built from TRBV10-2 and TRBJ1-5, with TRBD1 matching over 10 bases. V trimming: 6 bases; J trimming: 2 bases; junction bases outside the gene matches: 7. Germline V gives CDR1 WSHSY, CDR2 SAAADI. CDR3 size: 16 residues. The CDR3 loop is CASRGDRGGGNQPQHF. The CDR3 region has the DNA TGCGCCAGCAGGGGGGACAGGGGAGGAGGCAATCAGCCCCAGCATTTT.

This clone was seen only a few times. The genes are TRBV14 and TRBJ2-7; no definite D call. The CDR3 spans 12 residues. V lost 1 base and J 8 bases, leaving 9 bases between the germline ends. From germline, CDR1 is SGHDN and CDR2 FVKESK. CDR3 nucleotides: TGTGCCAGCAGCCAAGCGCCGGAGAAGCAGTACTTC. Amino acid sequence: CASSQAPEKQYF.